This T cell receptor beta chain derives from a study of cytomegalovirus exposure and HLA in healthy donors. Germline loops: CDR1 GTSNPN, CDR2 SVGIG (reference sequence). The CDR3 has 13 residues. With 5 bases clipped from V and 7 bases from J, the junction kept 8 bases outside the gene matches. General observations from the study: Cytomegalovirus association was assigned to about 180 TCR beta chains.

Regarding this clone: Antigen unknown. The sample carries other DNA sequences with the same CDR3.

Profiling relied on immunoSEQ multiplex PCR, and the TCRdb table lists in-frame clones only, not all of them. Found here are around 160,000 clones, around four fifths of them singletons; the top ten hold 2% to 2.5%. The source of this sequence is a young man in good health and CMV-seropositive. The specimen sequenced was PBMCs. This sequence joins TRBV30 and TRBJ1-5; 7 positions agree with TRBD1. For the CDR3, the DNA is TGTGCCTGGGAAGACAGGGTAGGGCAGCCCCAGCATTTT. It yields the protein CAWEDRVGQPQHF. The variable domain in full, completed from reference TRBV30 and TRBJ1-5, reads SQTIHQWPATLVQPVGSPLSLECTVEGTSNPNLYWYRQAAGRGLQLLFYSVGIGQISSEVPQNLSASRPQDRQFILSSKKLLLSDSGFYLCAWEDRVGQPQHFGDGTRLSIL.